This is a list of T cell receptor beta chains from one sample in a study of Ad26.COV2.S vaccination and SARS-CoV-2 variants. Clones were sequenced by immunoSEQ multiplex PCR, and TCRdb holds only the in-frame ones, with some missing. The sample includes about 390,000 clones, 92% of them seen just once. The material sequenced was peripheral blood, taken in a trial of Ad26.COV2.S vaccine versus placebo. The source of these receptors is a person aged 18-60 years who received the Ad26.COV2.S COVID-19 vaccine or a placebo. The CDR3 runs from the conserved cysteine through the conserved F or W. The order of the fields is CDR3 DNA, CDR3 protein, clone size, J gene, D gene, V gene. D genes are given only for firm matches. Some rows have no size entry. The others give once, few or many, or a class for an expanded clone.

CDR3 DNA: TGTGCCAGCTCCGAGGGACAGTGGAGCAATCAGCCCCAGCATTTT; CDR3 protein: CASSEGQWSNQPQHF; clone size: NA; J gene: TRBJ1-5; D gene: TRBD1; V gene: TRBV18
CDR3 DNA: TGTGCCAGCTCCCACAGGGGAGAGAATGAAAAACTGTTTTTT; CDR3 protein: CASSHRGENEKLFF; clone size: NA; J gene: TRBJ1-4; D gene: TRBD1; V gene: TRBV18
CDR3 DNA: TGTGCCAGCAGTTATATGGGACAGATAAACACCGGGGAGCTGTTTTTT; CDR3 protein: CASSYMGQINTGELFF; clone size: NA; J gene: TRBJ2-2; D gene: TRBD1; V gene: TRBV6-5
CDR3 DNA: TGTGCCAGCAGTGATTCAGAACTCGAGACCCAGTACTTC; CDR3 protein: CASSDSELETQYF; clone size: NA; J gene: TRBJ2-5; D gene: NA; V gene: TRBV2
CDR3 DNA: TGTGCCAGCAGTTCGATACTAGTCCGCACAGATACGCAGTATTTT; CDR3 protein: CASSSILVRTDTQYF; clone size: NA; J gene: TRBJ2-3; D gene: NA; V gene: TRBV27
CDR3 DNA: TGTGCCTGGAGGCAGGGTCTAGGGGGCTCCTACAATGAGCAGTTCTTC; CDR3 protein: CAWRQGLGGSYNEQFF; clone size: NA; J gene: TRBJ2-1; D gene: NA; V gene: TRBV30
CDR3 DNA: TGCGCCAGCAGCCAAGACGGGACAGGGAATCAGCCCCAGCATTTT; CDR3 protein: CASSQDGTGNQPQHF; clone size: NA; J gene: TRBJ1-5; D gene: TRBD1; V gene: TRBV4-1
CDR3 DNA: TGTGCCAGCAGTTTAGGGGCAGTTGGGTACTACGAGCAGTACTTC; CDR3 protein: CASSLGAVGYYEQYF; clone size: NA; J gene: TRBJ2-7; D gene: NA; V gene: TRBV27
CDR3 DNA: TGTGCCAGTACCACAGACGGGGTAAATTCACCCCTCCACTTT; CDR3 protein: CASTTDGVNSPLHF; clone size: NA; J gene: TRBJ1-6; D gene: NA; V gene: TRBV19
CDR3 DNA: TGCGCCAGCAGCCAAGTGTCGTTGGCTGAAGCTTTCTTT; CDR3 protein: CASSQVSLAEAFF; clone size: NA; J gene: TRBJ1-1; D gene: NA; V gene: TRBV4-1
CDR3 DNA: TGCGCCAGCAGCCAAGATAAAGGGGGCGCTAGCAACATTCAGTACTTC; CDR3 protein: CASSQDKGGASNIQYF; clone size: NA; J gene: TRBJ2-4; D gene: TRBD1; V gene: TRBV4-1
CDR3 DNA: TGTGCCAGCAGCGTAGGCCCGCGGCGGGGGGGCCTTGGCAATGAGCAGTTCTTC; CDR3 protein: CASSVGPRRGGLGNEQFF; clone size: NA; J gene: TRBJ2-1; D gene: TRBD2; V gene: TRBV9
CDR3 DNA: TGTGCCAGTAGTGAGTCAGGGGGCTTGGGCACTGAAGCTTTCTTT; CDR3 protein: CASSESGGLGTEAFF; clone size: NA; J gene: TRBJ1-1; D gene: TRBD1; V gene: TRBV19
CDR3 DNA: TGTGCCAGCAGTTTCGGAGCCCCCTACGAGCAGTACTTC; CDR3 protein: CASSFGAPYEQYF; clone size: NA; J gene: TRBJ2-7; D gene: NA; V gene: TRBV12-3/TRBV12-4
CDR3 DNA: TGTGCCTGTCCCCGGACAGGGGGCTTGGGAACTGAAGCTTTCTTT; CDR3 protein: CACPRTGGLGTEAFF; clone size: NA; J gene: TRBJ1-1; D gene: TRBD1; V gene: TRBV30
CDR3 DNA: TGTGCCAGCAGCAAGAAGAAATGGGGGATAGAGACCCAGTACTTC; CDR3 protein: CASSKKKWGIETQYF; clone size: NA; J gene: TRBJ2-5; D gene: NA; V gene: TRBV21-1
CDR3 DNA: TGTGCCAGCAGCGTAGGAGAAATGGAGGGACCGACAGATCAAGAGACCCAGTACTTC; CDR3 protein: CASSVGEMEGPTDQETQYF; clone size: NA; J gene: TRBJ2-5; D gene: NA; V gene: TRBV9
CDR3 DNA: TGTGCCAGTAGTATGAGAGTAGCCAAAAACATTCAGTACTTC; CDR3 protein: CASSMRVAKNIQYF; clone size: NA; J gene: TRBJ2-4; D gene: NA; V gene: TRBV19
CDR3 DNA: TGTGCCAGCAGCTTAGTGGACCTCAGGGACACTGAAGCTTTCTTT; CDR3 protein: CASSLVDLRDTEAFF; clone size: few; J gene: TRBJ1-1; D gene: NA; V gene: TRBV7-9
CDR3 DNA: TGCGCCAGCAGCTTGGGGACTAAGCGGGGCACGATAACCTACGAGCAGTACTTC; CDR3 protein: CASSLGTKRGTITYEQYF; clone size: NA; J gene: TRBJ2-7; D gene: TRBD2; V gene: TRBV5-1
CDR3 DNA: TGTGCCAGCAGTGCCGGACAGGGGTTGGTGCAGTACTTC; CDR3 protein: CASSAGQGLVQYF; clone size: NA; J gene: TRBJ2-7; D gene: TRBD1; V gene: TRBV6-2/TRBV6-3
CDR3 DNA: TGTGCCATCAGTGGGGGAGGATCCACAGATACGCAGTATTTT; CDR3 protein: CAISGGGSTDTQYF; clone size: NA; J gene: TRBJ2-3; D gene: NA; V gene: TRBV10-3
CDR3 DNA: TGCGCCAGCAGCCAAGTCCCGGGAATTAACTATGGCTACACCTTC; CDR3 protein: CASSQVPGINYGYTF; clone size: NA; J gene: TRBJ1-2; D gene: NA; V gene: TRBV4-3
CDR3 DNA: TGTGCCAGCAGGTCCCCGGCCCTCCTAGCGGGGGGCGCAGATACGCAGTATTTT; CDR3 protein: CASRSPALLAGGADTQYF; clone size: NA; J gene: TRBJ2-3; D gene: TRBD2; V gene: TRBV6-4
CDR3 DNA: TGTGCCAGCAGCTTAAACCATGTGTCTAGCGGGGGCGGAGAGACCCAGTACTTC; CDR3 protein: CASSLNHVSSGGGETQYF; clone size: NA; J gene: TRBJ2-5; D gene: TRBD2; V gene: TRBV7-8
CDR3 DNA: TGTGCCTGGGAGTCTGCGGGGGTAGGGACCAGCAATGAGCAGTTCTTC; CDR3 protein: CAWESAGVGTSNEQFF; clone size: NA; J gene: TRBJ2-1; D gene: TRBD2; V gene: TRBV30
CDR3 DNA: TGTGCCAGCAGCCAAGGTATATCTAGCGGGGGACAAGAGACCCAGTACTTC; CDR3 protein: CASSQGISSGGQETQYF; clone size: NA; J gene: TRBJ2-5; D gene: TRBD2; V gene: TRBV4-2
CDR3 DNA: TGTGCCAGCAGCTTCCAAAGACAGGGGACTGAAGCTTTCTTT; CDR3 protein: CASSFQRQGTEAFF; clone size: NA; J gene: TRBJ1-1; D gene: TRBD1; V gene: TRBV14
CDR3 DNA: TGCGCCAGCAGCCAAGCTCTCGGAGGGCGACAGGGGGAGACCCAGTACTTC; CDR3 protein: CASSQALGGRQGETQYF; clone size: NA; J gene: TRBJ2-5; D gene: TRBD1; V gene: TRBV4-3
CDR3 DNA: TGTGCCAGCAGCTTGGGACTGCCGATCTATGGCTACACCTTC; CDR3 protein: CASSLGLPIYGYTF; clone size: few; J gene: TRBJ1-2; D gene: NA; V gene: TRBV7-2
CDR3 DNA: TGTGCCAGCAGGAGCGGGGGAGTTGCAGATACGCAGTATTTT; CDR3 protein: CASRSGGVADTQYF; clone size: few; J gene: TRBJ2-3; D gene: TRBD2; V gene: TRBV5-4
CDR3 DNA: TGTGCCAGCTCCATGGGGGGGGGCGATCAGCCCCAGCATTTT; CDR3 protein: CASSMGGGDQPQHF; clone size: NA; J gene: TRBJ1-5; D gene: NA; V gene: TRBV18
CDR3 DNA: TGTGCCAGCAGCGTAGCTGAACAGACTAACTATGGCTACACCTTC; CDR3 protein: CASSVAEQTNYGYTF; clone size: NA; J gene: TRBJ1-2; D gene: NA; V gene: TRBV9
CDR3 DNA: TGTGCCAGCAGCTTTGGGGGGCGGATCGCGGGAGATACGCAGTATTTT; CDR3 protein: CASSFGGRIAGDTQYF; clone size: NA; J gene: TRBJ2-3; D gene: NA; V gene: TRBV5-4
CDR3 DNA: TGCGCCAGCAGCCACGTGGGAATGAACACTGAAGCTTTCTTT; CDR3 protein: CASSHVGMNTEAFF; clone size: NA; J gene: TRBJ1-1; D gene: NA; V gene: TRBV4-1
CDR3 DNA: TGTGCCAGCAGCTCCCGCGACGGGGACATAGGCATTCAGTACTTC; CDR3 protein: CASSSRDGDIGIQYF; clone size: once; J gene: TRBJ2-4; D gene: NA; V gene: TRBV7-9
CDR3 DNA: TGTGCCAGCAGTTTCCTCCTTAGCACAGATACGCAGTATTTT; CDR3 protein: CASSFLLSTDTQYF; clone size: NA; J gene: TRBJ2-3; D gene: NA; V gene: TRBV6-2/TRBV6-3
CDR3 DNA: TGCAGTGCTAGTAACCAGGGTCGCCCCGGGGAGCTGTTTTTT; CDR3 protein: CSASNQGRPGELFF; clone size: NA; J gene: TRBJ2-2; D gene: NA; V gene: TRBV20-1
CDR3 DNA: TGTGCCAGCCGTGGTTTGATCCTCTACGAGCAGTACTTC; CDR3 protein: CASRGLILYEQYF; clone size: NA; J gene: TRBJ2-7; D gene: NA; V gene: TRBV28
CDR3 DNA: TGCAGTGCGACCAGGGGGCGACCGTTCTTC; CDR3 protein: CSATRGRPFF; clone size: NA; J gene: TRBJ2-1; D gene: TRBD1; V gene: TRBV20-1
CDR3 DNA: TGTGCCAGCAGTGCCGACAGGGGGACCAAAAACATTCAGTACTTC; CDR3 protein: CASSADRGTKNIQYF; clone size: NA; J gene: TRBJ2-4; D gene: TRBD1; V gene: TRBV7-2
CDR3 DNA: TGTGCCAGCAGCTTGGGGCAGGCGAACACCGGGGAGCTGTTTTTT; CDR3 protein: CASSLGQANTGELFF; clone size: NA; J gene: TRBJ2-2; D gene: NA; V gene: TRBV7-2
CDR3 DNA: TGTGCCAGGGGGAGAGGACAGAGTAATCAGCCCCAGCATTTT; CDR3 protein: CARGRGQSNQPQHF; clone size: NA; J gene: TRBJ1-5; D gene: NA; V gene: TRBV19
CDR3 DNA: TGTGCCAGCAGTGCAGGGTACGATCCCGGAGGGGAGACCCAGTACTTC; CDR3 protein: CASSAGYDPGGETQYF; clone size: NA; J gene: TRBJ2-5; D gene: NA; V gene: TRBV2